The 14 T cell receptor beta chains listed next were all sequenced from one sample in a study of cytomegalovirus exposure and HLA in healthy donors. Primers for the PCR totalled 60 Vbeta and 13 Jbeta. Sequencing was performed with immunoSEQ multiplex PCR; in TCRdb, only in-frame clones are kept and a portion is missing. Of around 200,000 clones listed, approximately 88% were seen once; the top ten hold approximately 2.4%. The specimen was PBMCs. All receptors derive from a woman aged 45-59 years in good health and CMV-seropositive.

Concerning this clone itself: At one of its ends the junction is not consistent with the germline gene, which may arise from a read error. V is TRBV5-1 and J is TRBJ2-3; tentatively, D is TRBD2 (7 bases). The germline V gene encodes CDR1 SGHRS and CDR2 YFSETQ. The CDR3 extends over 18 amino acids. CDR3 in amino acids: CASSSNSGAPTSTDTQYF. The CDR3 region has the DNA TGCGCCAGCAGCTCTAACTCGGGGGCCCCGACTAGCACGGATACGCAGTATTTT.

The genes are TRBV19 and TRBJ1-2, with 7 bases that match TRBD1. This CDR3 is 16 amino acids long. Looked up from germline, CDR1 is LNHDA and CDR2 is SQIVND (reference sequence). Trimming removed 8 bases from V and 2 bases from J; junction bases left unmatched: 14. This CDR3 reads CASDVTRPGQNYGYTF. The CDR3 nucleotides read TGTGCCAGTGACGTGACTCGGCCGGGACAGAACTATGGCTACACCTTC. Together with reference TRBV19 and TRBJ1-2, the CDR3 gives the full variable domain: DGGITQSPKYLFRKEGQNVTLSCEQNLNHDAMYWYRQDPGQGLRLIYYSQIVNDFQKGDIAEGYSVSREKKESFPLTVTSAQKNPTAFYLCASDVTRPGQNYGYTFGSGTRLTVV.

The J gene is TRBJ1-2, the V gene TRBV9, with D tentatively TRBD1 (6 bases). From germline, CDR1 is SGDLS and CDR2 YYNGEE. V gave up 3 bases and J gave up 7 bases, with 19 bases separating them. The CDR3 spans 15 residues. CDR3 residues: CASSARDTRASGYTF. The CDR3 DNA reads as TGTGCCAGCAGCGCCCGGGACACCCGGGCGAGTGGCTACACCTTC.

The chain joins TRBV11-2 to TRBJ2-5; a possible D gene is TRBD1 (6 bases). The DNA end lines up better with TRBJ2-7; the J call may be wrong. The CDR3 totals 16 residues. Germline V CDR1 and CDR2: SGHAT, FQNNGV. The CDR3 loop reads CASSLRIGQGIHEQYF. CDR3 in DNA: TGTGCCAGCAGCTTAAGAATCGGGCAGGGGATCCACGAGCAGTACTTC.

In DNA, the CDR3 is TGTGCCAGCAGTTACGATGGCGGGGGGGCAAGGGAGCAGTACTTC. Amino acids: CASSYDGGGAREQYF. The J gene is TRBJ2-5, the V gene TRBV6-5, with TRBD2 matching over 9 bases. The ends lost 2 bases at V and 11 bases at J; junction bases unmatched: 12. The CDR3 has 15 residues. Germline CDR1 reads MNHEY; CDR2 reads SVGAGI.

The rearrangement joins TRBV19 to TRBJ2-7; 8 positions agree with TRBD1. J was trimmed by 0 bases and V by 2 bases; bases with no gene match: 9. This CDR3 has 17 amino acids. Germline assignment: CDR1 LNHDA and CDR2 SQIVND (reference sequence). The CDR3: CASSILTTGESSYEQYF. The CDR3 DNA sequence: TGTGCCAGTAGTATACTAACGACAGGGGAATCCTCCTACGAGCAGTACTTC.

The sample holds one count of this clone. The rearrangement links TRBV9 to TRBJ2-2; 9 bases align to TRBD2. CDR3 length: 15 residues. J was trimmed by 5 bases and V by 4 bases; bases with no gene match: 6. Germline V lookup: CDR1 SGDLS, CDR2 YYNGEE. The CDR3 protein is CASSPRLAVTGELFF. CDR3 nucleotide sequence: TGTGCCAGCAGCCCGAGACTAGCGGTTACCGGGGAGCTGTTTTTT. The whole variable domain, filled in from reference TRBV9 and TRBJ2-2, reads DSGVTQTPKHLITATGQRVTLRCSPRSGDLSVYWYQQSLDQGLQFLIQYYNGEERAKGNILERFSAQQFPDLHSELNLSSLELGDSALYFCASSPRLAVTGELFFGEGSRLTVL.

This sequence joins TRBV10-3 and TRBJ1-2; 7 bases fit TRBD1. Germline V gives CDR1 ENHRY, CDR2 SYGVKD. The CDR3 spans 15 residues. The V segment lost 6 bases and the J segment 4 bases; nucleotides outside the gene matches: 11. CDR3 in DNA: TGTGCCATCAGACCCCGACAGGGAGTCGGCTATGGCTACACCTTC. Protein product: CAIRPRQGVGYGYTF.

The chain combines TRBV6-1 with TRBJ2-7; TRBD2 matches 7 bases. The V gene end was trimmed by 8 bases and the J gene end by 3 bases; junction bases not matched to a gene: 4. This CDR3 region has 12 residues. In germline, CDR1 is MNHNS, CDR2 SASEGT. The CDR3, as DNA: TGTGCCAGCCAGGCTAGCGGCTACGAGCAGTACTTC. Translated, it gives CASQASGYEQYF.

In DNA form, the CDR3 reads TGTGCCAGTAGTATCGGGACTCTGGACTACGAGCAGTACTTC. Protein: CASSIGTLDYEQYF. The chain combines TRBV19 with TRBJ2-7; TRBD2 is a possible D gene (6 bases). V was pared by 3 bases and J by 3 bases, with 12 bases between. Germline-derived CDR1 and CDR2 are LNHDA and SQIVND (reference sequence). The CDR3 is 14 amino acids. The full variable domain, with the rest looked up from reference TRBV19 and TRBJ2-7, is DGGITQSPKYLFRKEGQNVTLSCEQNLNHDAMYWYRQDPGQGLRLIYYSQIVNDFQKGDIAEGYSVSREKKESFPLTVTSAQKNPTAFYLCASSIGTLDYEQYFGPGTRLTVT.

V usage is TRBV7-3 and J usage is TRBJ2-2; no definite D call. The CDR3 covers 13 residues. The V and J ends lost 2 bases and 5 bases respectively, with 6 bases between them. CDR1 is SGHTA, CDR2 FQGTGA, per germline. This CDR3 is CASSLALTGELFF. In nucleotides, the CDR3 is TGTGCCAGCAGCTTAGCGCTGACCGGGGAGCTGTTTTTT.

CDR3: CASSAGSQPQHF. The CDR3 coding sequence is TGTGCCAGCAGTGCGGGGAGTCAGCCCCAGCATTTT. This chain links TRBV28 with TRBJ1-5; D not resolved. The CDR3 has 12 residues. From germline, CDR1 is MDHEN and CDR2 SYDVKM. Between the trimmed V and J ends, which lost 5 bases and 6 bases, there was a span of 8 bases.

V and J are TRBV4-1 and TRBJ2-1; 10 bases align to TRBD2. The CDR3 is made up of 15 amino acids. Losses at the gene ends were 4 bases for V and 8 bases for J; bases not matched to a gene: 8. CDR1 is MGHRA, CDR2 YSYEKL, per germline. In DNA form, the CDR3 reads TGCGCCAGCAGCCCACGGACTAGCGGTAACGATGAGCAGTTCTTC. Translating gives CASSPRTSGNDEQFF.

The chain links TRBV6-1 to TRBJ1-3; the D is unclear. The germline V gene has CDR1 MNHNS and CDR2 SASEGT. V shed 7 bases and J shed 2 bases, with 12 bases lying between them. There are 14 residues in the CDR3. The CDR3 loop is CASTDPGAGNTIYF. The CDR3 region has the DNA TGTGCCAGCACCGACCCGGGAGCTGGAAACACCATATATTTT.